Below, one TCR beta chain is given with its context. Its antigen is still unknown. The data stem from a study of T-cell reconstitution after alpha-beta-depleted transplantation in children. Study results and limitations: Reportedly, roughly two months post-transplant, alpha-beta T cells arose from several hundred expanded graft clones.

Using unique molecular identifiers, the investigators prepared the TCRbeta library. In TCRdb, the PCR reads were re-called with MiXCR into one record per CDR3 protein. This repertoire shows 700,000 to 950,000 distinct CDR3 sequences, roughly 15% found once; its top ten account for 5%. The V gene's germline CDR1 is MNHEY and CDR2 SVGAGI. V lost 0 bases, J lost 6 bases, and 12 bases lay in between. The length of the CDR3 is 14 residues. The receptor was derived from a male patient younger than 18 who had a stem cell transplant for acute lymphoblastic leukemia, so the T cells may come from the graft donor. Sample: PBMCs, mostly from graft donor cells, taken 360 days after TCRalphabeta/CD19-depleted stem cell transplant. The chain is built from TRBV6-5 and TRBJ2-7; weak D call: TRBD2 (5 bases). CDR3 residues: CASSYSGGWGEQYF. Written as DNA, the CDR3 is TGTGCCAGCAGTTACTCTGGCGGGTGGGGCGAGCAGTACTTC.